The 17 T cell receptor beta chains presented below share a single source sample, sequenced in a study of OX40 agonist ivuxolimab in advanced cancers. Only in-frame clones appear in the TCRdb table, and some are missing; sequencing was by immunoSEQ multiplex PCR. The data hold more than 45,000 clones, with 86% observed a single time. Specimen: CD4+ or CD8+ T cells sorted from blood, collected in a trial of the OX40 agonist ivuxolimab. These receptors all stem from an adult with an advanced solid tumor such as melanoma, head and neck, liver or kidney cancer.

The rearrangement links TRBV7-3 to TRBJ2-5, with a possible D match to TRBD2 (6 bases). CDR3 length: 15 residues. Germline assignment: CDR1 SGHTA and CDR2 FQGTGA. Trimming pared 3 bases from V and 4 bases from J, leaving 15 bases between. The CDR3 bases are TGTGCCAGCAGCTTCGGGGGAGAAGCCAGAGAGACCCAGTACTTC. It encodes CASSFGGEARETQYF.

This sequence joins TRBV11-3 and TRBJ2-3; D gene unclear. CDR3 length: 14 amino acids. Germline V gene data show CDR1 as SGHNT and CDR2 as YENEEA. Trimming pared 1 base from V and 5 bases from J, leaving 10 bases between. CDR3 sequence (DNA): TGTGCCAGCAGCTTAGGTTCCCTAAGAGATACGCAGTATTTT. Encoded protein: CASSLGSLRDTQYF.

In nucleotides, the CDR3 is TGTGCCAGCAGCGCCGGACAGGACTATGGCTACACCTTC. Encoded protein: CASSAGQDYGYTF. The chain has TRBV7-9 and TRBJ1-2, with 7 bases that match TRBD1. Germline CDR1 SEHNR, CDR2 FQNEAQ (reference sequence). Germline trimming cut 5 bases from V and 3 bases from J; bases unmatched to any gene: 3. The CDR3 spans 13 residues.

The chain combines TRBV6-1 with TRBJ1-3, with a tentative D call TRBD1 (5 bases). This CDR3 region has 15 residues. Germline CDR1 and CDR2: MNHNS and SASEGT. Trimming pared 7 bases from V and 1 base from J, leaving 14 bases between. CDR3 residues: CASTRGLISGNTIYF. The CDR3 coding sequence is TGTGCCAGCACTAGGGGACTGATATCTGGAAACACCATATATTTT.

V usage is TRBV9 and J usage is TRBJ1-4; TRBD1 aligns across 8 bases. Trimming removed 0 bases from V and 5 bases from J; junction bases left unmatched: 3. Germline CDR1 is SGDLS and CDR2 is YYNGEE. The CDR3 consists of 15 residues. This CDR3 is CASSVAGGANEKLFF. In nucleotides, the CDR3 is TGTGCCAGCAGCGTAGCAGGGGGCGCCAATGAAAAACTGTTTTTT.

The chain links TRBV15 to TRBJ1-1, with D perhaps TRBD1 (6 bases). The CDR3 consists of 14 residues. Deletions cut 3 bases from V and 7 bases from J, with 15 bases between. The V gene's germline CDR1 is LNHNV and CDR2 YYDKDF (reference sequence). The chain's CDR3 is CATSRGGVEFEAFF. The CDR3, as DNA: TGTGCCACCAGCAGGGGGGGCGTTGAATTTGAAGCTTTCTTT.

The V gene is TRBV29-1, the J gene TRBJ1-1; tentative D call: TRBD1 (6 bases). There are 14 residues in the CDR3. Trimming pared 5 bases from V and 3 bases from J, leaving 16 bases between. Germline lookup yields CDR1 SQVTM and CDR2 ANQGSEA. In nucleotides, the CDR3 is TGCAGCGTTACCGGGACACACAGGGACACTGAAGCTTTCTTT. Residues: CSVTGTHRDTEAFF.

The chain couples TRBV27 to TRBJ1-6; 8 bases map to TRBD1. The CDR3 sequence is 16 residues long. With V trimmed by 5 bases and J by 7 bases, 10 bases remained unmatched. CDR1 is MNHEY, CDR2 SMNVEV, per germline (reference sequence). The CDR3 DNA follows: TGTGCCAGCAGTACCCTCCGGACAGGGCGGAATTCACCCCTCCACTTT. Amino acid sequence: CASSTLRTGRNSPLHF.

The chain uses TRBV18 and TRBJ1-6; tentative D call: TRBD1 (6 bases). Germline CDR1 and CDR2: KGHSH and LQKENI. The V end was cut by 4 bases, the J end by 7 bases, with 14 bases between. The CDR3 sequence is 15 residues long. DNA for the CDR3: TGTGCCAGCTCACTACAGGGAAATGAAAATTCACCCCTCCACTTT. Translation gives CASSLQGNENSPLHF.

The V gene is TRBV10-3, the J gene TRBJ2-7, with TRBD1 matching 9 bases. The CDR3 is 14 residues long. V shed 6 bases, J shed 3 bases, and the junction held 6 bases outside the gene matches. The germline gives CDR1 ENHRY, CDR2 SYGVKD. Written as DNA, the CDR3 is TGTGCCATCAGGTACGGGACAGGGCTCTACGAGCAGTACTTC. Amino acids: CAIRYGTGLYEQYF.

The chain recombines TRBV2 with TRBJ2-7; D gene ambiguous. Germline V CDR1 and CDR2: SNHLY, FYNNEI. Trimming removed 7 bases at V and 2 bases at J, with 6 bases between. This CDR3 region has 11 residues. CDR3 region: CASTQAYEQYF. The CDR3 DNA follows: TGTGCCAGCACCCAAGCCTACGAGCAGTACTTC.

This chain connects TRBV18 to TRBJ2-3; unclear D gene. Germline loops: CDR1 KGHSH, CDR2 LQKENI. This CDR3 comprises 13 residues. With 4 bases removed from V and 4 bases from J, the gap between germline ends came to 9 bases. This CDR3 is CASSQVSPDTQYF. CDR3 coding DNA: TGTGCCAGCTCACAGGTTTCGCCAGATACGCAGTATTTT.

CDR3 sequence: CASARGSDGGYEQYF. The CDR3 nucleotides read TGTGCCAGCGCCCGGGGGAGTGACGGGGGCTACGAGCAGTACTTC. This chain joins TRBV6-1 and TRBJ2-7, with D tentatively TRBD2 (6 bases). V lost 8 bases to trimming and J lost 3 bases, with 20 bases between them. The CDR3 length is 15 residues. Germline CDR1 MNHNS, CDR2 SASEGT.

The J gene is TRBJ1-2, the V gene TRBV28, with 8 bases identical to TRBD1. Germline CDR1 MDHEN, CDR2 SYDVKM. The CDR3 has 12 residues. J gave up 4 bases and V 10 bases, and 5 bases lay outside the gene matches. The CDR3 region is CATLGQVYGYTF. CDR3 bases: TGTGCCACCCTGGGACAGGTCTATGGCTACACCTTC.

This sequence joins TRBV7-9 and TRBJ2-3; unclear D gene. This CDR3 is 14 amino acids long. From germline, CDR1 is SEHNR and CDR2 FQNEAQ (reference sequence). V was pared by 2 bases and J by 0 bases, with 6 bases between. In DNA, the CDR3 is TGTGCCAGCAGCTTATTGGGGAGCACAGATACGCAGTATTTT. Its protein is CASSLLGSTDTQYF.

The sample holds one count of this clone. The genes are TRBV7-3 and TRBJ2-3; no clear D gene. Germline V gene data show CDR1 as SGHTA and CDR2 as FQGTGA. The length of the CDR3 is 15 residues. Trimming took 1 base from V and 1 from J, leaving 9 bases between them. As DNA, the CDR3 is TGTGCCAGCAGCTTAAACCCCCCAGGCACAGATACGCAGTATTTT. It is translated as CASSLNPPGTDTQYF.

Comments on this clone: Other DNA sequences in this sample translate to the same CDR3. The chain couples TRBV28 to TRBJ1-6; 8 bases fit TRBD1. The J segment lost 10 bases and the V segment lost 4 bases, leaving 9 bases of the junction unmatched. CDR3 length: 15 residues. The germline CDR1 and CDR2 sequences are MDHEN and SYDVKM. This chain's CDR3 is CASSSGQGGNSPLHF. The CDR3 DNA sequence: TGTGCCAGCAGTTCAGGACAGGGTGGGAACTCACCCCTCCACTTT.